The subject of this entry is one T cell receptor beta chain. Its antigen is as yet unknown. Measured with immunoSEQ multiplex PCR; TCRdb has only the in-frame clones, and not every one. This table holds roughly 69,000 clones, 85% to 90% found once. These data are taken from a study of Tregs in tolerant kidney transplant recipients. Study findings and constraints: Few patients were studied, so findings need validation in larger groups. Expanding Tregs on activated donor B cells appeared to best identify donor-specific TCRbeta clones. Antigen-driven expansion was suggested because donor-specific Tregs expanded more than all Tregs in tolerant patients.

Unstimulated Tregs (CD4+CD25+CD127-) and CD4+CD25- non-Tregs were sorted from PBMCs. The CDR3 sequence is 15 residues long. Sequencing used CD4+ T cells from blood, obtained before the transplant. This receptor was taken from a human donor who received a combined kidney and bone marrow transplant. V gene TRBV21-1 combines with J gene TRBJ2-7; TRBD2 is taken as the D call from the table, unchecked against the DNA. TRBV21-1 is a recognized pseudogene. CDR3 in DNA: TGTGCCAGCAGCCGGAGGAACCTCAGCTCCTACGAGCAGTACTTC. It specifies CASSRRNLSSYEQYF.